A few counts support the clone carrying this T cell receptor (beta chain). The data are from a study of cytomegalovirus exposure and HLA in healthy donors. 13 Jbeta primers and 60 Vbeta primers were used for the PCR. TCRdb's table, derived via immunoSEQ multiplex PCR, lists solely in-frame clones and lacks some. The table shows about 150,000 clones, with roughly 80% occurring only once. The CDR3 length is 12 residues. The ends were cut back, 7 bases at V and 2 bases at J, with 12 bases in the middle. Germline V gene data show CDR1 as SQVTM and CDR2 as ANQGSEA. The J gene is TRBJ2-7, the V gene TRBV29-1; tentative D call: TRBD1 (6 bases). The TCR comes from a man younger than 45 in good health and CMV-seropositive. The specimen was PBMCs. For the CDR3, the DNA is TGCAGCGGCCAACAGGGTACCTACGAGCAGTACTTC. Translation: CSGQQGTYEQYF.